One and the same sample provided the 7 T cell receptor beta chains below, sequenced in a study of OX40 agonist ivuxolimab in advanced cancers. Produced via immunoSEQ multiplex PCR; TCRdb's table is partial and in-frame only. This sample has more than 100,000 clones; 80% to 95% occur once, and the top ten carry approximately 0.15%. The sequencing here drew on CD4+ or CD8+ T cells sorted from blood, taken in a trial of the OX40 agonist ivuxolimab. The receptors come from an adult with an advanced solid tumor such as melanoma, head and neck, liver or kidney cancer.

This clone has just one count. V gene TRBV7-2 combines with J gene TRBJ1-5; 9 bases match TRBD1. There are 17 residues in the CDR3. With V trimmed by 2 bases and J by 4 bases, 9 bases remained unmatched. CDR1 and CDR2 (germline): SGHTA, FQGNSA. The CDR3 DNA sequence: TGTGCCAGCAGCTTAAGCATAACCGGGACAGGGAATCAGCCCCAGCATTTT. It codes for CASSLSITGTGNQPQHF.

In nucleotides, the CDR3 is TGTGCCAGTAGTGCCCGGACAGGGGGAACTTCGTCTGGTCAGCCCCAGCATTTT. It translates to CASSARTGGTSSGQPQHF. V gene TRBV19 combines with J gene TRBJ1-5, with 10 bases lining up with TRBD1. The CDR3 has 18 amino acids. CDR1 and CDR2 from the germline V gene are LNHDA and SQIVND (reference sequence). With 5 bases clipped from V and 6 bases from J, the junction kept 16 bases outside the gene matches.

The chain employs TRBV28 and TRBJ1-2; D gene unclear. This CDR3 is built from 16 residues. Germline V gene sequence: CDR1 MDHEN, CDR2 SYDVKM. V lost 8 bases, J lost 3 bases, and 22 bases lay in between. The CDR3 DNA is TGTGCCAGCTGGAGAAATAGTGGCCGCAACCACTATGGCTACACCTTC. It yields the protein CASWRNSGRNHYGYTF.

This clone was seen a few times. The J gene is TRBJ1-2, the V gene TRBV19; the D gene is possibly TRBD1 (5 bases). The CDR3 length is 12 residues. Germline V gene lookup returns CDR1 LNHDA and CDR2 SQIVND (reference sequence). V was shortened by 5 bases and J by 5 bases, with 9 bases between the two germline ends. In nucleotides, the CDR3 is TGTGCCAGTAGTTCGGGACGGTATGGCTACACCTTC. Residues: CASSSGRYGYTF.

In nucleotides, the CDR3 is TGTGCCAGTAGCCCGACATCAGGGACCTACAATGAGCAGTTCTTC. Protein sequence: CASSPTSGTYNEQFF. The chain recombines TRBV11-1 with TRBJ2-1, with TRBD1 as a possible D gene (5 bases). V was cut by 9 bases and J by 2 bases, with 17 bases left in between. This CDR3 has 15 amino acids. In germline, CDR1 is SGHAT, CDR2 FQDESV (reference sequence).

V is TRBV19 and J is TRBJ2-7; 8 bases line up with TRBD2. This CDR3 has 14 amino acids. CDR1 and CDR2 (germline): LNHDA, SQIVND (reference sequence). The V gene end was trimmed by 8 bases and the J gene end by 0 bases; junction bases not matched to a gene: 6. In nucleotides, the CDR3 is TGTGCCAGTGCAGTAGCGGGACGCTCCTACGAGCAGTACTTC. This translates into CASAVAGRSYEQYF.

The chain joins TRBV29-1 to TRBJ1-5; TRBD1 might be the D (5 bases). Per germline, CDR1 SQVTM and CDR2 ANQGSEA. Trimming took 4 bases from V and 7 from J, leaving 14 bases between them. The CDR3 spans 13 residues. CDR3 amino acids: CSVGQGEAQPQHF. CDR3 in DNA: TGCAGCGTTGGCCAGGGAGAGGCCCAGCCCCAGCATTTT. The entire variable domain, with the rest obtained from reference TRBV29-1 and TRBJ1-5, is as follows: SAVISQKPSRDICQRGTSLTIQCQVDSQVTMMFWYRQQPGQSLTLIATANQGSEATYESGFVIDKFPISRPNLTFSTLTVSNMSPEDSSIYLCSVGQGEAQPQHFGDGTRLSIL.